This entry describes one T cell receptor beta chain. This sample is drawn from a study of PD-L1 blockade in urothelial cancer. Produced via immunoSEQ multiplex PCR; TCRdb's table is partial and in-frame only. The top ten hold approximately 9% of the sample, which has about 90,000 clones, 90% to 95% seen once. This CDR3 spans 13 amino acids. CDR1 and CDR2 (germline): MGHDK, SYGVNS. V lost 11 bases to trimming and J lost 0 bases, with 8 bases between them. Locally advanced or metastatic urothelial carcinoma affected all patients. Between 1 and 8 samples per patient were obtained, pretreatment and on-treatment.

The V and J genes are TRBV25-1 and TRBJ2-6; D might be TRBD2 (5 bases). Specimen: PBMCs, collected around atezolizumab (anti-PD-L1) treatment. The sequence derives from a man aged 60-69 years with urothelial cancer. CDR3 protein: CAAGVSGANVLTF. CDR3 coding DNA: TGTGCCGCCGGGGTCTCTGGGGCCAACGTCCTGACTTTC.